Sequencing of this TCR beta chain was carried out in a study of blood T cell repertoires in COVID-19. The CDR3 covers 14 residues. V shed 2 bases, J shed 3 bases, and the junction held 3 bases outside the gene matches. Germline V gene sequence: CDR1 SGHAT, CDR2 FQDESV (reference sequence). In the authors' methods: From reference gene primer amplification, estimates of nucleated cell counts were derived. Some clones are missing from TCRdb's copy, which holds only in-frame ones; the method was immunoSEQ multiplex PCR. The DNA was the basis for D and trimming; V, J and clone size are from that table. The data contain 100,000 to 150,000 clones, 87% of them singletons.

V usage is TRBV11-1 and J usage is TRBJ2-7, with 8 bases matching TRBD1. Sequencing was performed on peripheral blood. This clonotype originated in a man aged 45 to 65 with active COVID-19. The CDR3 here is CASSLTGGIYEQYF. The CDR3, as DNA: TGTGCCAGCAGCTTAACAGGGGGTATCTACGAGCAGTACTTC.